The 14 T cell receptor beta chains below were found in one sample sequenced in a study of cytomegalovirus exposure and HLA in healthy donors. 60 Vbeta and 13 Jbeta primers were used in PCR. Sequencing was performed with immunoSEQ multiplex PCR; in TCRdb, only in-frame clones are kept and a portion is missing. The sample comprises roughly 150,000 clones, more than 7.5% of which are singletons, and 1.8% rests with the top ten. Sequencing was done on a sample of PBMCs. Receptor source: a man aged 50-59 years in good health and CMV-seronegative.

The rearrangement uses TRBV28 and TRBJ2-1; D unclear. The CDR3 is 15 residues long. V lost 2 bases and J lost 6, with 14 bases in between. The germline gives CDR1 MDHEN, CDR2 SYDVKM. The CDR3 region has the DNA TGTGCCAGCAGTTTAGTTCAGTTCGGGTCCAATGAGCAGTTCTTC. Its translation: CASSLVQFGSNEQFF.

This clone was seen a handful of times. The CDR3 sequence is CASSPGTSGNNEQYF. The CDR3 coding sequence is TGTGCCAGCAGCCCCGGGACTAGCGGGAACAACGAGCAGTACTTC. This chain connects TRBV9 to TRBJ2-7; 13 bases match TRBD2. This CDR3 is built from 15 residues. Germline-derived CDR1 and CDR2 are SGDLS and YYNGEE. V lost 4 bases and J lost 5; bases outside the gene matches: 6. The complete variable domain, with remaining parts taken from reference TRBV9 and TRBJ2-7, reads DSGVTQTPKHLITATGQRVTLRCSPRSGDLSVYWYQQSLDQGLQFLIQYYNGEERAKGNILERFSAQQFPDLHSELNLSSLELGDSALYFCASSPGTSGNNEQYFGPGTRLTVT.

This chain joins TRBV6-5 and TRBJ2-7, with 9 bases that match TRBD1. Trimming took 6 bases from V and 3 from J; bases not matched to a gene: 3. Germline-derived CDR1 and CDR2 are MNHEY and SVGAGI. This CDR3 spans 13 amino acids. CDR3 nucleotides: TGTGCCAGCAGGGGACAGGGCTTCTACGAGCAGTACTTC. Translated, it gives CASRGQGFYEQYF.

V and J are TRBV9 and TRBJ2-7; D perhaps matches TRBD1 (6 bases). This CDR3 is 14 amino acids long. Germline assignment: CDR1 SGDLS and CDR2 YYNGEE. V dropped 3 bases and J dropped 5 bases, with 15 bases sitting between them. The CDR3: CASSAGGQFDEQYF. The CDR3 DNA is TGTGCCAGCAGCGCTGGGGGCCAGTTCGACGAGCAGTACTTC.

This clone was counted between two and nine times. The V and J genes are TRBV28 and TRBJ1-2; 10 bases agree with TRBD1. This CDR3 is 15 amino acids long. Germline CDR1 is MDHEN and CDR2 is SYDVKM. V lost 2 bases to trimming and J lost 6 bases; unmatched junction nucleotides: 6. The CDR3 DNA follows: TGTGCCAGCAGTTTAACGGGACAGGGGAGCGATGGCTACACCTTC. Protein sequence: CASSLTGQGSDGYTF.

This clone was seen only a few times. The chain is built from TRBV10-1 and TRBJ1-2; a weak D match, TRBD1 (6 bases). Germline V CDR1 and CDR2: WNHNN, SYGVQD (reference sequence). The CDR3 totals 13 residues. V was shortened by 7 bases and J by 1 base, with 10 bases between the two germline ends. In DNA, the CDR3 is TGCGCCAGCATTCGGACAGTTAACTATGGCTACACCTTC. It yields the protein CASIRTVNYGYTF.

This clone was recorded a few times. CDR3 in amino acids: CASSSLQGVDYGYTF. CDR3 DNA sequence: TGTGCCAGCAGCTCATTACAGGGAGTCGACTATGGCTACACCTTC. The chain joins TRBV11-2 to TRBJ1-2; maybe TRBD1 (6 bases). The CDR3 has 15 amino acids. Germline V gene sequence: CDR1 SGHAT, CDR2 FQNNGV. V was trimmed by 4 bases and J by 3 bases, leaving 15 bases between them.

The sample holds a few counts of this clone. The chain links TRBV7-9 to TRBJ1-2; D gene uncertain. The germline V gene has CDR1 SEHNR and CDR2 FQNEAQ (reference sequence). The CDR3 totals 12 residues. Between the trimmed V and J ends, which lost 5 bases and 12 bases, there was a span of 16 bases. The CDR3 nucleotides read TGTGCCAGCAGCCCGTATCCCCGGGAGAACACCTTC. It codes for CASSPYPRENTF.

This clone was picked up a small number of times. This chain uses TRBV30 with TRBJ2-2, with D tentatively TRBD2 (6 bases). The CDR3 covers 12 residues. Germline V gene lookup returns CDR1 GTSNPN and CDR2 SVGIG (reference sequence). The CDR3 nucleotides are TGTGCTTGGGGGAGGCGGACCGGGGAGCTGTTTTTT. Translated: CAWGRRTGELFF. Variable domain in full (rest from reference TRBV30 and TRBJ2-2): SQTIHQWPATLVQPVGSPLSLECTVEGTSNPNLYWYRQAAGRGLQLLFYSVGIGQISSEVPQNLSASRPQDRQFILSSKKLLLSDSGFYLCAWGRRTGELFFGEGSRLTVL.

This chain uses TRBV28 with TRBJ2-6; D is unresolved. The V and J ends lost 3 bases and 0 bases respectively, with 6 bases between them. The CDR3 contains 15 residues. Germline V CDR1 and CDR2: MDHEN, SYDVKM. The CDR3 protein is CASSFTGSGANVLTF. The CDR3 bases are TGTGCCAGCAGTTTTACGGGCTCTGGGGCCAACGTCCTGACTTTC. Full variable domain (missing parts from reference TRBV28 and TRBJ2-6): DVKVTQSSRYLVKRTGEKVFLECVQDMDHENMFWYRQDPGLGLRLIYFSYDVKMKEKGDIPEGYSVSREKKERFSLILESASTNQTSMYLCASSFTGSGANVLTFGAGSRLTVL.

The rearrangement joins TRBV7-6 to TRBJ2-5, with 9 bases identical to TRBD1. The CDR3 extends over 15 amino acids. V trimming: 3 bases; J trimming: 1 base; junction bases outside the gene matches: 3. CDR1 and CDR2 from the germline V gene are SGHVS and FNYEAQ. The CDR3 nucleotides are TGTGCCAGCAGCTTCGGACAGGGGATCCAAGAGACCCAGTACTTC. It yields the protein CASSFGQGIQETQYF.

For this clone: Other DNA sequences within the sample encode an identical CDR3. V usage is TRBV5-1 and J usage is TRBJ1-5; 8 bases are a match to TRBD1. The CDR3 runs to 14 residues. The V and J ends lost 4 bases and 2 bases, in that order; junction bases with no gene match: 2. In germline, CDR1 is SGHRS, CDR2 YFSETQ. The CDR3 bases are TGCGCCAGCAGCCCGGACAGGGGCAATCAGCCCCAGCATTTT. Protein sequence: CASSPDRGNQPQHF.

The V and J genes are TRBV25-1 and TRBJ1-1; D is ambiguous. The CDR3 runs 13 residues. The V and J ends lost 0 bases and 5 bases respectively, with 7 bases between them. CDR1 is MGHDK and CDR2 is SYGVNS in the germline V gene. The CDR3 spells CASSEYSWTEAFF. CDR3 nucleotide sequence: TGTGCCAGCAGTGAATACAGTTGGACTGAAGCTTTCTTT.

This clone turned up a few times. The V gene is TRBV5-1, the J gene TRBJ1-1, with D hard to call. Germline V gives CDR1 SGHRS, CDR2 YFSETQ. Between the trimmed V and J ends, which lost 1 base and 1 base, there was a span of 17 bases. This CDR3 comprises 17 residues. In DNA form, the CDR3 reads TGCGCCAGCAGCTTGACCCCCGGCAGGCTTAAGAACACTGAAGCTTTCTTT. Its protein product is CASSLTPGRLKNTEAFF.